The sequence of this T cell receptor (beta chain) was determined in a study of regulatory and conventional T cells in RAG deficiency. TCRdb's copy holds only in-frame clones and misses some; the assay was immunoSEQ multiplex PCR. The profile shows 8,500 or so clones, around 81% of them singletons. V was clipped by 2 bases and J by 0 bases, with 5 bases between them. This CDR3 has 13 residues. CDR1 is MNHEY, CDR2 SMNVEV, per germline (reference sequence). In addition, the sample was reused for a study of regulatory T cells. As reported in that work: The PCR used 52 TRBV and 13 TRBJ primers.

The receptor comes from a human donor in good health. Material: CD8+ T cells sorted from blood. J is TRBJ2-7 and V is TRBV27; D not resolved. The CDR3 nucleotides read TGTGCCAGCAGTTTACGTCCCTCCTACGAGCAGTACTTC. Translating it yields CASSLRPSYEQYF.